This T cell receptor (beta chain) was obtained from a study of shared clonotypes between healthy human individuals. Germline CDR1 and CDR2: SGHTA and FQGNSA. This CDR3 is built from 14 residues. Trimming stripped 1 base from V and 6 bases from J, with 12 bases between. TCRdb keeps only in-frame clones here, not all; method: immunoSEQ multiplex PCR. The table lists about 490,000 clones, over 60% of them singletons. This chain joins TRBV7-2 and TRBJ1-2, with D maybe TRBD1 (6 bases). The clonotype comes from a woman aged 40 to 50 in good health. Some clones in this sample may be carry-over from other donors' samples. Input material: PBMCs. The CDR3 loop reads CASSLVRGQNGYTF. For the CDR3, the DNA is TGTGCCAGCAGCTTAGTTCGGGGGCAGAATGGCTACACCTTC.